This T cell receptor beta chain originates from a study of cytotoxic CD8 clonotypes in ibrutinib-treated CLL. Study background: When averaged across all of the samples, the counts came to roughly 250,000 productive templates and 94,082 productive rearrangements. Whole-study results and caveats: An increase in clonality occurred at ibrutinib response, followed by a return toward baseline at progression.

Data came from immunoSEQ multiplex PCR; TCRdb stores just in-frame clones and leaves some out. The sample includes just over 200,000 clones, about three quarters of them seen just once. This clone was observed once. Its antigen is still unknown. Germline V gene lookup returns CDR1 WSHSY and CDR2 SAAADI. Germline trimming cut 7 bases from V and 3 bases from J; bases unmatched to any gene: 2. The CDR3 sequence is 14 residues long. The sequence derives from a human donor with chronic lymphocytic leukemia. The chain carries TRBV10-2 and TRBJ1-4; 10 bases align to TRBD1. Sequences were derived from PBMCs, sampled after 12 months of ibrutinib treatment. The DNA of the CDR3 is TGCGCCAGCAAAGGGACAGGGGCTAATGAAAAACTGTTTTTT. Translation: CASKGTGANEKLFF.